What follows are 8 T cell receptor beta chains derived from one specimen sequenced in a study of blood T cell repertoires in COVID-19 (dated by TCRdb to the early 2020s). Library preparation employed the immunoSEQ multiplex PCR assay. TCRdb took over this immuneACCESS table, retaining in-frame rearrangements with V and J assigned. Such tables are incomplete; in checked studies, under half of the missing clones stem from an unresolved V gene, and the remainder is unexplained. Recorded for this sample are 87,000 or so clones; around 86% of them occurred a single time. The leading ten clones occupy approximately 2% of the sample. Sequencing was carried out using peripheral blood. These TCRs come from a woman in her seventies with acute or convalescent COVID-19.

The rearrangement uses TRBV6-5 and TRBJ1-5; no clear D gene. The V gene lost 0 bases and the J gene lost 8 bases, with 8 bases spanning the gap. This CDR3 spans 13 amino acids. The germline V gene has CDR1 MNHEY and CDR2 SVGAGI. CDR3 sequence: CASSYSPREPQHF. CDR3 coding DNA: TGTGCCAGCAGTTACTCCCCTCGCGAGCCCCAGCATTTT.

The genes are TRBV14 and TRBJ1-1; D is unclear. This CDR3 is built from 13 residues. CDR1 and CDR2 (germline): SGHDN, FVKESK. V dropped 4 bases and J dropped 3 bases, with 9 bases sitting between them. In DNA form, the CDR3 reads TGTGCCAGCAGCCTCGGGTACGACACTGAAGCTTTCTTT. Protein sequence: CASSLGYDTEAFF.

The V gene is TRBV5-1, the J gene TRBJ2-1, with a weak D call TRBD2 (5 bases). CDR3 length: 16 amino acids. The germline V and J ends were trimmed by 4 bases and 0 bases, with 14 bases remaining between them. Germline V gene lookup returns CDR1 SGHRS and CDR2 YFSETQ. The CDR3 spells CASSPGLLSSYNEQFF. As DNA, the CDR3 is TGCGCCAGCAGCCCAGGACTGCTGAGCTCCTACAATGAGCAGTTCTTC. Together with reference TRBV5-1 and TRBJ2-1, the CDR3 gives the full variable domain: KAGVTQTPRYLIKTRGQQVTLSCSPISGHRSVSWYQQTPGQGLQFLFEYFSETQRNKGNFPGRFSGRQFSNSRSEMNVSTLELGDSALYLCASSPGLLSSYNEQFFGPGTRLTVL.

The chain uses TRBV5-1 and TRBJ2-1; no definite D call. This CDR3 comprises 14 residues. From germline, CDR1 is SGHRS and CDR2 YFSETQ. Trimming took 0 bases from V and 7 from J, leaving 11 bases between them. CDR3 sequence: CASSLGAPPNEQFF. In nucleotides, the CDR3 is TGCGCCAGCAGCTTGGGGGCTCCCCCGAATGAGCAGTTCTTC.

The J gene is TRBJ1-1, the V gene TRBV7-8; D gene ambiguous. Germline CDR1 is SGHVS and CDR2 is FQNEAQ. V was trimmed by 7 bases and J by 1 base, leaving 16 bases between them. The CDR3 is 15 amino acids. The CDR3: CASTRLSGPNTEAFF. DNA of the CDR3: TGTGCCAGCACGCGTCTCAGCGGCCCGAACACTGAAGCTTTCTTT.

The rearrangement links TRBV24-1 to TRBJ1-5; no definite D call. Trimming pared 7 bases from V and 0 bases from J, leaving 12 bases between. The CDR3 consists of 15 residues. Germline V lookup: CDR1 KGHDR, CDR2 SFDVKD. CDR3 DNA sequence: TGTGCCACCAGAAGCGGAGAAATTAGCAATCAGCCCCAGCATTTT. Translating it yields CATRSGEISNQPQHF.

CDR3 bases: TGTGCCAGCTCCCCCCAGCAGGGGGCTTACAATGAGCAGTTCTTC. Translated, it gives CASSPQQGAYNEQFF. V is TRBV18 and J is TRBJ2-1; 8 bases match TRBD1. This CDR3 comprises 15 residues. Germline V gene sequence: CDR1 KGHSH, CDR2 LQKENI. The V and J ends lost 6 bases and 4 bases, in that order; junction bases with no gene match: 8. The entire variable domain, with the rest obtained from reference TRBV18 and TRBJ2-1, is as follows: NAGVMQNPRHLVRRRGQEARLRCSPMKGHSHVYWYRQLPEEGLKFMVYLQKENIIDESGMPKERFSAEFPKEGPSILRIQQVVRGDSAAYFCASSPQQGAYNEQFFGPGTRLTVL.

This clone occurred a few times. The chain links TRBV6-5 to TRBJ2-4; tentatively, D is TRBD2 (5 bases). The CDR3 runs 13 residues. Trimming shortened V by 0 bases and J by 8 bases, and 8 bases separated the two germline ends. Germline CDR1 MNHEY, CDR2 SVGAGI. Written as DNA, the CDR3 is TGTGCCAGCAGTTACTCGATCGGGGACATTCAGTACTTC. Amino acid sequence: CASSYSIGDIQYF.